The 23 T cell receptor beta chains given below trace back to one sample, sequenced in a study of T cells expressing NK-cell markers. From the 5' RACE reads, TCRdb lists one entry per CDR3 protein and no DNA. This table holds some 390,000 distinct CDR3 sequences. What was sequenced was blood T cells: a sorted CD56 or NKG2C T cell subset, CD4+ or CD8+ T cells, or bulk PBMC T cells (not recorded which). These receptors all stem from a woman aged 45-65 years in good health.

This chain links TRBV3-1 with TRBJ2-1; TCRdb returns TRBD2, unconfirmable since there is no DNA. CDR3 length: 17 residues. The germline V gene encodes CDR1 LGHDT and CDR2 YNNKEL (reference sequence). The CDR3 reads CASSQLAGGPTYNEQFF.

This chain uses TRBV7-2 with TRBJ2-1. This CDR3 is built from 16 residues. The V gene's germline CDR1 is SGHTA and CDR2 FQGNSA. CDR3 protein: CASSFTYRTRDNEQFF.

The genes are TRBV7-3 and TRBJ2-1; TCRdb returns TRBD1, unconfirmable since there is no DNA. The germline V gene has CDR1 SGHTA and CDR2 FQGTGA. The CDR3 loop spans 14 amino acids. The CDR3 region is CASSNSRGNNEQFF.

J is TRBJ2-1 and V is TRBV27; TCRdb selects TRBD2, and the lack of DNA leaves this call unchecked. Germline V CDR1 and CDR2: MNHEY, SMNVEV (reference sequence). The length of the CDR3 is 15 residues. CDR3 residues: CASKSFGLAGNEQFF.

The chain uses TRBV24-1 and TRBJ2-1; TCRdb calls TRBD1, which cannot be checked without DNA. In germline, CDR1 is KGHDR, CDR2 SFDVKD. This CDR3 spans 16 amino acids. The CDR3 is CATSDPTGITDNEQFF.

The rearrangement joins TRBV5-1 to TRBJ2-1; the TCRdb call, TRBD2, lacks DNA for checking. This CDR3 has 17 amino acids. Per germline, CDR1 SGHRS and CDR2 YFSETQ. CDR3 in amino acids: CASSLGLAGAIYNEQFF. The whole variable domain, filled in from reference TRBV5-1 and TRBJ2-1, reads KAGVTQTPRYLIKTRGQQVTLSCSPISGHRSVSWYQQTPGQGLQFLFEYFSETQRNKGNFPGRFSGRQFSNSRSEMNVSTLELGDSALYLCASSLGLAGAIYNEQFFGPGTRLTVL.

The V and J genes are TRBV5-6 and TRBJ2-2; TCRdb's D call of TRBD1 is untestable without DNA. CDR3 length: 16 amino acids. In germline, CDR1 is SGHDT, CDR2 YYEEEE. The CDR3 protein is CASSIGQGANTGELFF.

V and J are TRBV6-5 and TRBJ1-1; the D gene TCRdb calls, TRBD1, cannot be checked with no DNA. Germline CDR1 reads MNHEY; CDR2 reads SVGAGI. The CDR3 is made up of 13 amino acids. The CDR3 loop reads CASNYRGALGAFF.

The chain has TRBV9 and TRBJ1-1; TCRdb selects TRBD1, and the lack of DNA leaves this call unchecked. CDR1 SGDLS and CDR2 YYNGEE come from the germline V gene. This CDR3 has 13 amino acids. CDR3 in amino acids: CASSVGRTGLAFF.

This chain links TRBV18 with TRBJ2-5; there is no DNA to check the TCRdb D call of TRBD2. CDR1 and CDR2 from the germline V gene are KGHSH and LQKENI. The CDR3 is 13 residues long. This CDR3 reads CASGLSPQETQYF.

The chain joins TRBV11-2 to TRBJ2-2; there is no DNA to check the TCRdb D call of TRBD1. CDR3 length: 13 amino acids. CDR1 is SGHAT and CDR2 is FQNNGV in the germline V gene. CDR3 sequence: CASSIGGNGELFF.

J is TRBJ1-5 and V is TRBV20-1. The CDR3 loop spans 12 amino acids. Germline CDR1 DFQATT, CDR2 SNEGSKA (reference sequence). The CDR3 loop reads CSASRQDGAQHF.

V is TRBV27 and J is TRBJ2-2; TCRdb designates TRBD1, a call that cannot be tested without DNA. CDR3 length equals 15 residues. The germline gives CDR1 MNHEY, CDR2 SMNVEV (reference sequence). The CDR3 sequence is CASSPTGEGTGELFF.

V gene TRBV29-1 combines with J gene TRBJ2-3; the D gene TCRdb calls, TRBD1, cannot be checked with no DNA. The length of the CDR3 is 12 residues. Germline V gene lookup returns CDR1 SQVTM and CDR2 ANQGSEA. The CDR3 spells CSVGIGADTQYF.

The chain links TRBV6-1 to TRBJ2-2. The V gene's germline CDR1 is MNHNS and CDR2 SASEGT. CDR3 length: 15 amino acids. The CDR3 protein is CASRDHRGETGELFF.

This chain connects TRBV9 to TRBJ2-2; TCRdb outputs TRBD1, but without DNA this stays unchecked. Per the germline V gene, CDR1 is SGDLS and CDR2 is YYNGEE. The CDR3 extends over 15 amino acids. This CDR3 reads CASSPGTGDSGELFF. The whole variable domain, filled in from reference TRBV9 and TRBJ2-2, reads DSGVTQTPKHLITATGQRVTLRCSPRSGDLSVYWYQQSLDQGLQFLIQYYNGEERAKGNILERFSAQQFPDLHSELNLSSLELGDSALYFCASSPGTGDSGELFFGEGSRLTVL.

The chain carries TRBV25-1 and TRBJ2-1; TCRdb calls TRBD2, which cannot be checked without DNA. The CDR3 sequence is 15 residues long. Germline values: CDR1 MGHDK, CDR2 SYGVNS. The CDR3 loop reads CASSDLVGFYNEQFF.

The CDR3 sequence: CAGIGRTTDTQYF. The chain joins TRBV7-9 to TRBJ2-3; the D gene TCRdb calls, TRBD2, cannot be checked with no DNA. This CDR3 is 13 amino acids long. CDR1 is SEHNR, CDR2 FQNEAQ, per germline (reference sequence).

This chain links TRBV7-9 with TRBJ1-2; TCRdb's D call, TRBD1, is unchecked because there is no DNA. Germline assignment: CDR1 SEHNR and CDR2 FQNEAQ (reference sequence). The CDR3 contains 14 residues. The CDR3 spells CASSKVVTGLGYTF.

CDR3 amino acids: CASSAQVGGNQFF. The V gene is TRBV28, the J gene TRBJ2-1; TCRdb's assignment of TRBD2 cannot be checked, as there is no DNA. The germline V gene has CDR1 MDHEN and CDR2 SYDVKM. This CDR3 region has 13 residues.

The chain is built from TRBV11-2 and TRBJ2-2. CDR3 size: 11 residues. Germline assignment: CDR1 SGHAT and CDR2 FQNNGV. This CDR3 is CASSTTGELFF. The full variable domain, completed using reference TRBV11-2 and TRBJ2-2, is EAGVAQSPRYKIIEKRQSVAFWCNPISGHATLYWYQQILGQGPKLLIQFQNNGVVDDSQLPKDRFSAERLKGVDSTLKIQPAKLEDSAVYLCASSTTGELFFGEGSRLTVL.

The chain employs TRBV21-1 and TRBJ1-2. TRBV21-1 is designated a pseudogene. The CDR3 consists of 13 residues. CDR3 sequence reads: CASFLRLNYGYTF.

The rearrangement links TRBV12-3 or TRBV12-4 to TRBJ1-6; TCRdb selects TRBD1, and the lack of DNA leaves this call unchecked. This CDR3 region has 12 residues. CDR3 sequence reads: CASRDRGSPLHF.